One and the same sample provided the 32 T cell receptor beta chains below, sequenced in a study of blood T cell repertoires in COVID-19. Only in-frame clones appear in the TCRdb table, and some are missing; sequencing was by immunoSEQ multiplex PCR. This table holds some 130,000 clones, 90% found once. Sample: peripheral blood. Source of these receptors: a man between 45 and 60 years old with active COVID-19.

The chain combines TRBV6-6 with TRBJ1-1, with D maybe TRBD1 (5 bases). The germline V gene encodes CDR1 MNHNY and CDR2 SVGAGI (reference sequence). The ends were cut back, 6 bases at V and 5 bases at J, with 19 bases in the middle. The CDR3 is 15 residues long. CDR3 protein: CASSFGGARGTEAFF. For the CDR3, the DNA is TGTGCCAGCAGCTTCGGAGGGGCGCGGGGAACTGAAGCTTTCTTT.

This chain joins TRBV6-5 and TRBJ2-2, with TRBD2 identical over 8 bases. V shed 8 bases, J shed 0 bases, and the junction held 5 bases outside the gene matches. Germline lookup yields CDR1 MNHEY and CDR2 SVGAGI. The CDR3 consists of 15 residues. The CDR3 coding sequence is TGTGCCAGCCAACCGGGAGGGGCGAACACCGGGGAGCTGTTTTTT. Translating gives CASQPGGANTGELFF.

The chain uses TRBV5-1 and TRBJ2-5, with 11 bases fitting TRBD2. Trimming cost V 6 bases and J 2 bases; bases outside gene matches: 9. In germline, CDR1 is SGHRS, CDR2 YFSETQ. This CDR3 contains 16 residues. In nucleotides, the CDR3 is TGCGCCAGCAACAAGGGACTAGCGGAGTATCAAGAGACCCAGTACTTC. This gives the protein CASNKGLAEYQETQYF.

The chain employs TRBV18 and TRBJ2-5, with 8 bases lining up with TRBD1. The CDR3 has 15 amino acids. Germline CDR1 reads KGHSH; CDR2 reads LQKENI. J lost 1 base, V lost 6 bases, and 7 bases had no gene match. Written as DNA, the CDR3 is TGTGCCAGCTCGCGCGGACAGGGCCGCCAAGAGACCCAGTACTTC. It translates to CASSRGQGRQETQYF.

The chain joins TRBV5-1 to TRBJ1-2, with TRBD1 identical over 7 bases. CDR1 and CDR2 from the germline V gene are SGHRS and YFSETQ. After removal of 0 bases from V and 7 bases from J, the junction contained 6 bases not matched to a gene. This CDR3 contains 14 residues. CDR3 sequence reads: CASSLEAGGSGYTF. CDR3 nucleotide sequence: TGCGCCAGCAGCTTGGAGGCAGGGGGTAGTGGCTACACCTTC.

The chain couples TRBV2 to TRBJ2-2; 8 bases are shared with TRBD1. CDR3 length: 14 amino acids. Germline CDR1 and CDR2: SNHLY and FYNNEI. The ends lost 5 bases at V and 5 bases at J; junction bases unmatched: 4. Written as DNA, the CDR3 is TGTGCCAGCAGTCGGACAGGGAGGACCGGGGAGCTGTTTTTT. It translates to CASSRTGRTGELFF.

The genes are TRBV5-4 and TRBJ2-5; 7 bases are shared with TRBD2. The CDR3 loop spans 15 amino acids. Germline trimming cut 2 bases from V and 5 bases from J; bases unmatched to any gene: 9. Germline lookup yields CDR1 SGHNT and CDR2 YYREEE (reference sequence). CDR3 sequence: CASSFRGETTETQYF. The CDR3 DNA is TGTGCCAGCAGCTTTCGGGGGGAGACCACGGAGACCCAGTACTTC.

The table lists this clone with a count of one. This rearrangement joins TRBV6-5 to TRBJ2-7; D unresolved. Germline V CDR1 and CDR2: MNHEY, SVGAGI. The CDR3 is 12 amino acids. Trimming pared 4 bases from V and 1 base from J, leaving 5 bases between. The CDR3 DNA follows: TGTGCCAGCAGTTCTCGGTCCTACGAGCAGTACTTC. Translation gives CASSSRSYEQYF.

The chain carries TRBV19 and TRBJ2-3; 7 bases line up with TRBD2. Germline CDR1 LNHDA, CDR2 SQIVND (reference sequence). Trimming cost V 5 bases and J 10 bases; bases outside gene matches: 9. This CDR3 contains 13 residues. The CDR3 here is CASSAFGRSAQYF. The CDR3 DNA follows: TGTGCCAGTAGTGCATTCGGGAGGTCGGCGCAGTATTTT.

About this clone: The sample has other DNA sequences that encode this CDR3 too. DNA for the CDR3: TGTGCCAGCTCACCACCCACAGCCTATGGCTACACCTTC. Translating it yields CASSPPTAYGYTF. The chain couples TRBV18 to TRBJ1-2; no clear D. The CDR3 spans 13 residues. Germline V gene lookup returns CDR1 KGHSH and CDR2 LQKENI. Trimming cost V 0 bases and J 4 bases, with 6 bases left between them.

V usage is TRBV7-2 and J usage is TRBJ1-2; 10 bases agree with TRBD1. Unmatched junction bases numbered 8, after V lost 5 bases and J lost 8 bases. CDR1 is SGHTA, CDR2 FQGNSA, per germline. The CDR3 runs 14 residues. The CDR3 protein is CASSLRTGGRGYTF. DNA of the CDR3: TGTGCCAGCAGCCTCAGGACAGGGGGAAGAGGCTACACCTTC.

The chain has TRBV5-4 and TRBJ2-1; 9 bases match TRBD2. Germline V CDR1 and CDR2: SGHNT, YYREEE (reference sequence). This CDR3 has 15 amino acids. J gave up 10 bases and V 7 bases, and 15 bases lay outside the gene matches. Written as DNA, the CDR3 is TGTGCCAGCGCCCCGGTAGCGGGGGTCGGGGGGGAGCAGTTCTTC. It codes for CASAPVAGVGGEQFF.

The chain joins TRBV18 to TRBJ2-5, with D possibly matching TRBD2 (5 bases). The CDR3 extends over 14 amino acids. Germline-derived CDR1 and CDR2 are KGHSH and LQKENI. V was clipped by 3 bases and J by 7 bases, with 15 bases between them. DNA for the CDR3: TGTGCCAGCTCACCCGACTACCGGAGTGGGACCCAGTACTTC. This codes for CASSPDYRSGTQYF.

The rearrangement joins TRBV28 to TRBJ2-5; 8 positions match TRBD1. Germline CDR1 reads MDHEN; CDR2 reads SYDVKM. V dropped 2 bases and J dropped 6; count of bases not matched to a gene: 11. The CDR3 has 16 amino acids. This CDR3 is CASSLPGQVTGKTQYF. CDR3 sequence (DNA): TGTGCCAGCAGTTTACCGGGACAGGTAACAGGAAAGACCCAGTACTTC.

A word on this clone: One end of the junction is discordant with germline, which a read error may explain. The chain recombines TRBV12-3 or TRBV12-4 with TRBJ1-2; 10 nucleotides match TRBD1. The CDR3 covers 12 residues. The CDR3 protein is CASSNWTGGPYF. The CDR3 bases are TGTGCCAGCAGTAACTGGACAGGGGGGCCTTACTTC.

The CDR3: CASSLEVRTGGSEQYF. The CDR3, as DNA: TGTGCCAGCAGCTTAGAAGTGCGGACAGGGGGCAGCGAGCAGTACTTC. This chain joins TRBV7-9 and TRBJ2-7, with 11 positions matching TRBD1. Trimming removed 1 base from V and 6 bases from J; junction bases left unmatched: 8. CDR1 SEHNR and CDR2 FQNEAQ come from the germline V gene (reference sequence). This CDR3 contains 16 residues.

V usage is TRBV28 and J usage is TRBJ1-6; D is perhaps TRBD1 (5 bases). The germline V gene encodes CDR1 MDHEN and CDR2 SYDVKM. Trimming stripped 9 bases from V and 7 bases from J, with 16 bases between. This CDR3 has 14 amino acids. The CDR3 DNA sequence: TGTGCCAGTTCTCAGGGCAGGCTGAATTCACCCCTCCACTTT. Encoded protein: CASSQGRLNSPLHF.

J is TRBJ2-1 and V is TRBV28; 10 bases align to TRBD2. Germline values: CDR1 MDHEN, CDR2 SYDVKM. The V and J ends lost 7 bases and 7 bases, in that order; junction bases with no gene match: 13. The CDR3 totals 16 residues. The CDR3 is CASTQGGSSGRNEQFF. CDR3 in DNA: TGTGCCAGCACTCAGGGTGGGTCTAGCGGGAGAAATGAGCAGTTCTTC. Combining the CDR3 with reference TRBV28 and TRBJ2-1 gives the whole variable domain DVKVTQSSRYLVKRTGEKVFLECVQDMDHENMFWYRQDPGLGLRLIYFSYDVKMKEKGDIPEGYSVSREKKERFSLILESASTNQTSMYLCASTQGGSSGRNEQFFGPGTRLTVL.

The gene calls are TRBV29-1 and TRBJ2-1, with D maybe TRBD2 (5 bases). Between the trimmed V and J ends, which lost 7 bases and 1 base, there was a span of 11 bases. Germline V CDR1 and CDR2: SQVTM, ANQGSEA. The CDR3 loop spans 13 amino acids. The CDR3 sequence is CSAWTVSYNEQFF. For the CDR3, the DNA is TGCAGCGCGTGGACTGTTTCCTACAATGAGCAGTTCTTC.

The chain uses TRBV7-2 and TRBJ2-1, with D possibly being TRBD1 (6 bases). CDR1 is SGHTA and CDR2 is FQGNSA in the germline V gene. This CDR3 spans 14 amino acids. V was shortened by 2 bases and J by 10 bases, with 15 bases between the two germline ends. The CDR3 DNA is TGTGCCAGCAGCTTAACCGCTACAGGGCCAGAGCAGTTCTTC. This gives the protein CASSLTATGPEQFF.

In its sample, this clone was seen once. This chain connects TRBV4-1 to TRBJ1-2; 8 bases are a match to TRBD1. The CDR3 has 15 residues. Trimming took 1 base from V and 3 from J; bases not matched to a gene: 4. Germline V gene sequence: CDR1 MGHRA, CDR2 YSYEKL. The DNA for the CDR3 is TGCGCCAGCAGCCAAGGGGCAGGGGGCTACTATGGCTACACCTTC. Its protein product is CASSQGAGGYYGYTF.

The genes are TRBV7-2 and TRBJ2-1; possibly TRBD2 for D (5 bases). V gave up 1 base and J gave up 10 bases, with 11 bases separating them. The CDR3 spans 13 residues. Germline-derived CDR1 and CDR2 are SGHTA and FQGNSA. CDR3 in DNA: TGTGCCAGCAGCTTAGGGCAAGCGGAAGAGCAGTTCTTC. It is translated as CASSLGQAEEQFF.

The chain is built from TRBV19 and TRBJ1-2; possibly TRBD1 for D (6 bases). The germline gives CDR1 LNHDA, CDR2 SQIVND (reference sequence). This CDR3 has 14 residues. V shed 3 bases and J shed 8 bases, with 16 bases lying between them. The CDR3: CASSIAGQSLGYTF. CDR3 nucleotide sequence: TGTGCCAGTAGTATCGCCGGACAGAGCCTGGGCTACACCTTC. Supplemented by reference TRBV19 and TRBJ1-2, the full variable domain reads DGGITQSPKYLFRKEGQNVTLSCEQNLNHDAMYWYRQDPGQGLRLIYYSQIVNDFQKGDIAEGYSVSREKKESFPLTVTSAQKNPTAFYLCASSIAGQSLGYTFGSGTRLTVV.

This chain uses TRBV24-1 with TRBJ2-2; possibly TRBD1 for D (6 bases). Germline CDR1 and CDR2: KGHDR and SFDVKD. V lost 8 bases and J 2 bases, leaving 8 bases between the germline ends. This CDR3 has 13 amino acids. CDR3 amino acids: CATKDSNTGELFF. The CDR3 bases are TGTGCCACCAAGGACAGCAACACCGGGGAGCTGTTTTTT.

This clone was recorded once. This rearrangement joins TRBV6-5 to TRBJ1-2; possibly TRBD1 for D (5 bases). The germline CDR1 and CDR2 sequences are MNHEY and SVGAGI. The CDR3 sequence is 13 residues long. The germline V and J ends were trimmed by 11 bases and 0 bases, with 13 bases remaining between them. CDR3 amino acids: CAGSTTANYGYTF. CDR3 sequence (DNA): TGTGCCGGGTCGACGACAGCTAACTATGGCTACACCTTC.

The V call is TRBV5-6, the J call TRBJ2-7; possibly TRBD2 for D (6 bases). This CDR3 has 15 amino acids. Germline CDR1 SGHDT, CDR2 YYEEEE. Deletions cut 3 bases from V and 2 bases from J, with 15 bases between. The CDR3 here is CASSSRRGAPYEQYV. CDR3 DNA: TGTGCCAGCAGCTCGCGGCGGGGCGCTCCCTACGAGCAGTACGTC.

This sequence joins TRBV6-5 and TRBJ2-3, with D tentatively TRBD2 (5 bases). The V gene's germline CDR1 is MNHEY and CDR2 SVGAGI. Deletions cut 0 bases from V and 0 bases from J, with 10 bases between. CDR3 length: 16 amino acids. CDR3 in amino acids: CASSYSGEISTDTQYF. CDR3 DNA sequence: TGTGCCAGCAGTTACTCGGGAGAAATAAGCACAGATACGCAGTATTTT.

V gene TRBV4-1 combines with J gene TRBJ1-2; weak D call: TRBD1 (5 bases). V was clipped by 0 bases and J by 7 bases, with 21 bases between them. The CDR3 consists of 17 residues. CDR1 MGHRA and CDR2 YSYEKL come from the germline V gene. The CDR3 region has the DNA TGCGCCAGCAGCCAAGATCTTCCGGACACCCGGTTGGGTGGCTACACCTTC. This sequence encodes CASSQDLPDTRLGGYTF.

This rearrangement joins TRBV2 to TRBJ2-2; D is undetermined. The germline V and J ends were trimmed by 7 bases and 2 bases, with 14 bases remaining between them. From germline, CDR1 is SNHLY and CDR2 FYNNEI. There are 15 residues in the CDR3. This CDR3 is CASKPGNPNTGELFF. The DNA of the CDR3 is TGTGCCAGCAAGCCAGGAAATCCAAACACCGGGGAGCTGTTTTTT.

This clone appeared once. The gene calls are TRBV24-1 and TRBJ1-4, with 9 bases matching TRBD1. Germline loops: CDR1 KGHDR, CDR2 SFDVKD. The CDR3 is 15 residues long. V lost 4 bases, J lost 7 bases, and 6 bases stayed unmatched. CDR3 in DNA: TGTGCCACCAGTGACAAGACAGGGGGAAGTGAAAAACTGTTTTTT. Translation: CATSDKTGGSEKLFF.

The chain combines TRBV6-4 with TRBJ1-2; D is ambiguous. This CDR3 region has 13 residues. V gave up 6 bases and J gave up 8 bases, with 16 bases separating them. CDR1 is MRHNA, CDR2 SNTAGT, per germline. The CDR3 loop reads CASREGPGWGYTF. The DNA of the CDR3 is TGTGCCAGCAGGGAGGGTCCCGGTTGGGGCTACACCTTC.

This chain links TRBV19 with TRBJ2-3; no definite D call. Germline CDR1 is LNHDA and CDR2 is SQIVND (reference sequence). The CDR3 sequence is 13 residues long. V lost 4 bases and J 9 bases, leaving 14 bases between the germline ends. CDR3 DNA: TGTGCCAGTAGTAAAGCACAGTCGCTCACGCAGTATTTT. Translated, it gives CASSKAQSLTQYF. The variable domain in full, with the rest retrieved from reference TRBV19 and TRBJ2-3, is DGGITQSPKYLFRKEGQNVTLSCEQNLNHDAMYWYRQDPGQGLRLIYYSQIVNDFQKGDIAEGYSVSREKKESFPLTVTSAQKNPTAFYLCASSKAQSLTQYFGPGTRLTVL.